This entry lists 9 T cell receptor beta chains sequenced from one sample in a study of shared clonotypes between healthy human individuals. Produced via immunoSEQ multiplex PCR; TCRdb's table is partial and in-frame only. This sample has under 750,000 clones, with 72% found just once. The sample was memory CD4+ T cells sorted from blood. The sample's subset: CD45RA-negative fraction. The receptors here all came from a woman in her 30s in good health.

J is TRBJ2-5 and V is TRBV13, with 10 bases matching TRBD1. This CDR3 is built from 16 residues. J was trimmed by 4 bases and V by 5 bases; bases with no gene match: 10. Germline CDR1 reads PRHDT; CDR2 reads FYEKMQ (reference sequence). Written as DNA, the CDR3 is TGTGCCAGCAGCACCCGGACAGGGGGAGGTGGAGAGACCCAGTACTTC. Residues: CASSTRTGGGGETQYF.

The chain couples TRBV30 to TRBJ2-3; D remains ambiguous. Germline values: CDR1 GTSNPN, CDR2 SVGIG (reference sequence). The CDR3 has 14 amino acids. Trimming stripped 3 bases from V and 4 bases from J, with 14 bases between. CDR3 coding DNA: TGTGCCTGGAGGGTGGGGTTTGATTCAGATACGCAGTATTTT. Protein sequence: CAWRVGFDSDTQYF.

The chain couples TRBV11-2 to TRBJ2-7; 8 bases agree with TRBD1. With V trimmed by 6 bases and J by 3 bases, 10 bases remained unmatched. CDR1 SGHAT and CDR2 FQNNGV come from the germline V gene. The CDR3 runs 15 residues. In nucleotides, the CDR3 is TGTGCCAGCAGACAAGGACAGGGCCAAGGCTACGAGCAGTACTTC. Translated: CASRQGQGQGYEQYF.

The chain combines TRBV7-9 with TRBJ2-5, with a weak D call TRBD2 (5 bases). The V end lost 3 bases, the J end lost 3 bases, and 8 bases lay between the germline ends. This CDR3 is 13 amino acids long. Germline V gene lookup returns CDR1 SEHNR and CDR2 FQNEAQ (reference sequence). CDR3: CASSFSGEETQYF. The DNA for the CDR3 is TGTGCCAGCAGCTTTTCCGGGGAAGAGACCCAGTACTTC.

This clone was detected only a few times. The V gene is TRBV7-6, the J gene TRBJ1-5; 7 bases fit TRBD1. Germline V CDR1 and CDR2: SGHVS, FNYEAQ. This CDR3 region has 14 residues. V was pared by 2 bases and J by 5 bases, with 3 bases of the junction left unmatched. As DNA, the CDR3 is TGTGCCAGCAGCTTACTAGGGGGCGATCAGCCCCAGCATTTT. Its translation: CASSLLGGDQPQHF.

This clone occurred a few times. The chain joins TRBV11-2 to TRBJ2-3, with 9 bases matching TRBD2. There are 17 residues in the CDR3. Losses at the gene ends were 5 bases for V and 0 bases for J; bases not matched to a gene: 9. CDR1 and CDR2 from the germline V gene are SGHAT and FQNNGV. CDR3 amino acids: CASSKPAGGPSTDTQYF. Written as DNA, the CDR3 is TGTGCCAGCAGCAAACCCGCGGGAGGGCCTAGCACAGATACGCAGTATTTT.

The chain carries TRBV11-2 and TRBJ1-2; TRBD1 is a possible D gene (5 bases). With 7 bases removed from V and 4 bases from J, the gap between germline ends came to 13 bases. Per the germline V gene, CDR1 is SGHAT and CDR2 is FQNNGV. The CDR3 consists of 13 residues. CDR3 in DNA: TGTGCCAGCACCCTATTGGGGGGCTATGGCTACACCTTC. The encoded protein is CASTLLGGYGYTF.

The J gene is TRBJ2-7, the V gene TRBV2, with no clear D. CDR1 and CDR2 from the germline V gene are SNHLY and FYNNEI. V was cut by 6 bases and J by 4 bases, with 10 bases left in between. There are 12 residues in the CDR3. The CDR3: CASSVNPYEQYF. The CDR3 DNA is TGTGCCAGCAGCGTCAATCCATACGAGCAGTACTTC.

This chain uses TRBV2 with TRBJ2-3, with 9 bases aligning to TRBD2. The CDR3 is 14 amino acids. Trimming at V came to 6 bases and at J to 2 bases, leaving 3 bases not matched to a gene. Germline CDR1 reads SNHLY; CDR2 reads FYNNEI. The CDR3 bases are TGTGCCAGCAGGCAGCGGGAGGACACAGATACGCAGTATTTT. Its protein is CASRQREDTDTQYF.